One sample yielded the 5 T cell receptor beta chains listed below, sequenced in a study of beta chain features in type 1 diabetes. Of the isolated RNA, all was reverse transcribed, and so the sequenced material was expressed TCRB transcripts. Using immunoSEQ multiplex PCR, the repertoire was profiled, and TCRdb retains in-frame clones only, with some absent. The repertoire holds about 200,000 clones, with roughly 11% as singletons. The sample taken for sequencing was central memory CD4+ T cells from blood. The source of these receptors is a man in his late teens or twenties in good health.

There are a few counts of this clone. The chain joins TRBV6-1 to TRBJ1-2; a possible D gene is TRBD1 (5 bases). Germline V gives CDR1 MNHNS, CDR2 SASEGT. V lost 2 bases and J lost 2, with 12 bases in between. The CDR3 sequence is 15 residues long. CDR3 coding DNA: TGTGCCAGCAGTGAAAGGAGGGACGAAAACTATGGCTACACCTTC. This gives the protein CASSERRDENYGYTF.

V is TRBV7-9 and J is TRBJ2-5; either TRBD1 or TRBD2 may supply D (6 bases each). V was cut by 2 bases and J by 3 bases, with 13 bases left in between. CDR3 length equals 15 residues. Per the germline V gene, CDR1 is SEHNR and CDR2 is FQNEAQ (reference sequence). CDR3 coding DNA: TGTGCCAGCAGCTTAAGGGGGGCAGGTGAAGAGACCCAGTACTTC. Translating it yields CASSLRGAGEETQYF.

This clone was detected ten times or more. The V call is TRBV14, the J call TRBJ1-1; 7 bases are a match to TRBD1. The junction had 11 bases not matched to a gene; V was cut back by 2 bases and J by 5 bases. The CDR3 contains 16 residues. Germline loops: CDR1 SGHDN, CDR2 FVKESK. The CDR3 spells CASSQRGRTGDTEAFF. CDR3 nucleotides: TGTGCCAGCAGCCAACGAGGACGGACAGGCGATACTGAAGCTTTCTTT.

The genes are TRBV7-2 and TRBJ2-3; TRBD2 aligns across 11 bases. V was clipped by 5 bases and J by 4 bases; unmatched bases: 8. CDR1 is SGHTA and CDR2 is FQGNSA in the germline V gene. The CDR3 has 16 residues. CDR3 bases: TGTGCCAGCAGCATGGGACTAGCGGAGGGGGCAGATACGCAGTATTTT. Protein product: CASSMGLAEGADTQYF. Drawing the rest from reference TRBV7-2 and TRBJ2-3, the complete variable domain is GAGVSQSPSNKVTEKGKDVELRCDPISGHTALYWYRQSLGQGLEFLIYFQGNSAPDKSGLPSDRFSAERTGGSVSTLTIQRTQQEDSAVYLCASSMGLAEGADTQYFGPGTRLTVL.

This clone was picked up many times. The CDR3 loop reads CASSYGSSTDTQYF. In DNA, the CDR3 is TGTGCCAGCAGTTACGGGTCTAGCACAGATACGCAGTATTTT. The chain carries TRBV6-5 and TRBJ2-3; unclear D gene. CDR1 is MNHEY, CDR2 SVGAGI, per germline. This CDR3 region has 14 residues. The V gene lost 2 bases and the J gene lost 0 bases, with 6 bases spanning the gap.